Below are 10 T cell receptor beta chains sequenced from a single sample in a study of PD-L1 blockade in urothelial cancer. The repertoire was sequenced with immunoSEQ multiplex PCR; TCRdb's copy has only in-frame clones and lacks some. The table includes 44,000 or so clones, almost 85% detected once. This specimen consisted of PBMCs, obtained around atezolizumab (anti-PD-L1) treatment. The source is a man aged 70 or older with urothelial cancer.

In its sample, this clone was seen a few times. The CDR3, as DNA: TGTGCCAGCAGCTTCTTCCTTAGCGGGGGCTCCTACAATGAGCAGTTCTTC. Amino acids: CASSFFLSGGSYNEQFF. This chain links TRBV13 with TRBJ2-1, with TRBD2 matching 9 bases. CDR3 length equals 17 residues. After removal of 3 bases from V and 0 bases from J, the junction contained 6 bases not matched to a gene. Germline V lookup: CDR1 PRHDT, CDR2 FYEKMQ (reference sequence). The variable domain in full, completed from reference TRBV13 and TRBJ2-1, reads AAGVIQSPRHLIKEKRETATLKCYPIPRHDTVYWYQQGPGQDPQFLISFYEKMQSDKGSIPDRFSAQQFSDYHSELNMSSLELGDSALYFCASSFFLSGGSYNEQFFGPGTRLTVL.

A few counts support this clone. The CDR3, as DNA: TGTGCCTGGAGTGTACTTTACTATGGCTACACCTTC. This encodes CAWSVLYYGYTF. The chain recombines TRBV30 with TRBJ1-2; D is unresolved. The germline V gene has CDR1 GTSNPN and CDR2 SVGIG (reference sequence). V lost 0 bases to trimming and J lost 3 bases, with 5 bases between them. The CDR3 loop spans 12 amino acids.

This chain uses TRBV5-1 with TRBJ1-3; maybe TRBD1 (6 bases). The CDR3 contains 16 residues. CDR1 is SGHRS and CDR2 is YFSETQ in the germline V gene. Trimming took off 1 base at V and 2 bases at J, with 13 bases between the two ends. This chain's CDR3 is CASSLRSRGPGNTIYF. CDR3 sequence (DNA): TGCGCCAGCAGCTTGCGTTCCAGGGGCCCTGGAAACACCATATATTTT.

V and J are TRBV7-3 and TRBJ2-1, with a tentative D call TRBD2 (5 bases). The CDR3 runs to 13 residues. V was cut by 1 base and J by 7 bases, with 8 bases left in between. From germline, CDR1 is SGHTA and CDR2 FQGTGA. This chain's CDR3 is CASSLIRGNEQFF. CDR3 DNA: TGTGCCAGCAGCTTAATCCGGGGAAATGAGCAGTTCTTC.

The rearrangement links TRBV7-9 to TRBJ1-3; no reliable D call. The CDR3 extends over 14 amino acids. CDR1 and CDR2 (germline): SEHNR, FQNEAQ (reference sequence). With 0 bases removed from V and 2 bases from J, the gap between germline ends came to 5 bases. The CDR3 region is CASSLAATGNTIYF. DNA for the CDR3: TGTGCCAGCAGCTTAGCAGCTACTGGAAACACCATATATTTT.

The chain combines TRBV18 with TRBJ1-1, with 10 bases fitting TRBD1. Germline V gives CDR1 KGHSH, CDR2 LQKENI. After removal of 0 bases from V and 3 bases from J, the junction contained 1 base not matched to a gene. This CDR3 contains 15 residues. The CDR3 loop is CASSPPGTGDTEAFF. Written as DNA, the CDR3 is TGTGCCAGCTCACCACCTGGGACAGGGGACACTGAAGCTTTCTTT.

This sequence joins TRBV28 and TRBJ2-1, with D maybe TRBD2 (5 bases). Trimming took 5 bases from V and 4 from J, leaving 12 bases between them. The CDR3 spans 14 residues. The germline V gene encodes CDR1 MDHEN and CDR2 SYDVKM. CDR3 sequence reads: CASSQRRLYNEQFF. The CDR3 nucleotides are TGTGCCAGCAGTCAGCGGCGCCTTTACAATGAGCAGTTCTTC.

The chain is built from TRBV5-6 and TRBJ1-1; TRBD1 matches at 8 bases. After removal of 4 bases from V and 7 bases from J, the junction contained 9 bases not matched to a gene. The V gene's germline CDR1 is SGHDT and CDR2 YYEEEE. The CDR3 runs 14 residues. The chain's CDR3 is CASSPDRGGGEAFF. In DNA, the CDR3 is TGTGCCAGCAGCCCAGACAGGGGCGGAGGTGAAGCTTTCTTT.

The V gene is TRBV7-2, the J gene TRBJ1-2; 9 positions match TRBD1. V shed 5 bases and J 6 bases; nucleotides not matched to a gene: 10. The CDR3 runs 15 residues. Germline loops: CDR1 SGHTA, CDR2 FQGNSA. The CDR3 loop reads CASSRGGGTGHGYTF. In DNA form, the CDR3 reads TGTGCCAGCAGCCGGGGGGGTGGGACAGGGCATGGCTACACCTTC.

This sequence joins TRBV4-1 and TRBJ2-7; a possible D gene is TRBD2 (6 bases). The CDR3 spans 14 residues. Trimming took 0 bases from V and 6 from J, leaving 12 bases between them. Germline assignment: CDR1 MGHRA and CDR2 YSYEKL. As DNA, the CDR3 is TGCGCCAGCAGCCAAGATAGAGGGCGGGGCGAGCAGTACTTC. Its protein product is CASSQDRGRGEQYF.